The 25 T cell receptor beta chains below were found in one sample sequenced in a study of technical replicates of blood from several donors (dated by TCRdb to the late 2010s). The method behind the library was the immunoSEQ multiplex PCR assay. As stored in TCRdb, this immuneACCESS dataset retains in-frame rearrangements with V and J assigned. A fraction of the clones does not appear; measured against another copy, unresolved V genes explain less than half of the discrepancy, and the remainder lacks a known reason. The sample includes around 61,000 clones, with roughly 97% observed a single time. Of the sample, over 0.15% is held by the ten largest clones. The sample consisted of T cells isolated from PBMCs. The receptors derive from a human donor in good health.

The chain joins TRBV10-3 to TRBJ2-3, with 7 bases that match TRBD1. The CDR3 is made up of 16 amino acids. The germline V gene has CDR1 ENHRY and CDR2 SYGVKD. J lost 6 bases, V lost 10 bases, and 19 bases had no gene match. The CDR3 sequence: CAKKLGDSLNGDTQYF. CDR3 DNA sequence: TGTGCCAAAAAACTAGGGGACAGCCTCAACGGGGATACGCAGTATTTT.

CDR3 sequence (DNA): TGCGCCAGCAGTCGTGCGGGAACCACCCAGAACACTGAAGCTTTCTTT. Residues: CASSRAGTTQNTEAFF. The chain links TRBV5-1 to TRBJ1-1; D is undetermined. The germline V gene encodes CDR1 SGHRS and CDR2 YFSETQ. The V and J ends lost 5 bases and 1 base respectively, with 18 bases between them. CDR3 length: 16 residues.

The chain links TRBV6-1 to TRBJ2-3; D is unresolved. The V gene lost 6 bases and the J gene lost 1 base, with 14 bases spanning the gap. Germline values: CDR1 MNHNS, CDR2 SASEGT. The length of the CDR3 is 15 residues. CDR3 nucleotide sequence: TGTGCCAGCAGGGAAAGTCCTATGGGCACAGATACGCAGTATTTT. This encodes CASRESPMGTDTQYF.

The V gene is TRBV4-1, the J gene TRBJ2-7; 14 bases align to TRBD2. After removal of 2 bases from V and 6 bases from J, the junction contained 9 bases not matched to a gene. Germline V CDR1 and CDR2: MGHRA, YSYEKL. The CDR3 covers 17 residues. The CDR3 DNA reads TGCGCCAGCAGCCAATCCCCCAGGACTAGCGGGGGGCGCGAGCAGTACTTC. Translated, it gives CASSQSPRTSGGREQYF.

The V call is TRBV5-6, the J call TRBJ1-3, with D unresolved. V was trimmed by 0 bases and J by 4 bases, leaving 8 bases between them. The CDR3 contains 14 residues. Per germline, CDR1 SGHDT and CDR2 YYEEEE. The CDR3 here is CASSLGRKGNTIYF. The CDR3 nucleotides read TGTGCCAGCAGCTTGGGCAGAAAAGGAAACACCATATATTTT.

The sample holds one count of this clone. J is TRBJ1-3 and V is TRBV6-5, with D unclear. CDR3 size: 12 residues. Deletions cut 4 bases from V and 4 bases from J, with 5 bases between. Germline CDR1 is MNHEY and CDR2 is SVGAGI. CDR3: CASSSQGNTIYF. The CDR3 bases are TGTGCCAGCAGTTCCCAGGGAAACACCATATATTTT.

The genes are TRBV6-4 and TRBJ1-2; 9 bases match TRBD1. V was clipped by 5 bases and J by 8 bases; unmatched bases: 12. This CDR3 is 15 amino acids long. Germline V gives CDR1 MRHNA, CDR2 SNTAGT. CDR3 loop: CASSPPGTGFKGYTF. The DNA for the CDR3 is TGTGCCAGCAGTCCTCCCGGGACAGGGTTTAAAGGCTACACCTTC.

V is TRBV15 and J is TRBJ2-3; D possibly corresponds to TRBD2 (5 bases). The CDR3 is made up of 18 amino acids. Germline loops: CDR1 LNHNV, CDR2 YYDKDF (reference sequence). The V end lost 2 bases, the J end lost 0 bases, and 18 bases lay between the germline ends. In DNA form, the CDR3 reads TGTGCCACCAGCAGATTCGGGGTAGTTGCCAGTAGCACAGATACGCAGTATTTT. It encodes CATSRFGVVASSTDTQYF.

The chain couples TRBV4-1 to TRBJ2-5; 7 nucleotides match TRBD1. This CDR3 contains 17 residues. V was pared by 1 base and J by 1 base, with 9 bases of the junction left unmatched. From germline, CDR1 is MGHRA and CDR2 YSYEKL. The CDR3 reads CASSQVPTGAFQETQYF. DNA for the CDR3: TGCGCCAGCAGCCAAGTCCCAACAGGGGCCTTCCAAGAGACCCAGTACTTC.

The chain links TRBV10-1 to TRBJ2-2; 7 bases are shared with TRBD1. With V trimmed by 2 bases and J by 0 bases, 0 bases remained unmatched. CDR1 is WNHNN, CDR2 SYGVQD, per germline (reference sequence). The CDR3 consists of 15 residues. Here the CDR3 reads CASSEGQANTGELFF. The CDR3 DNA reads TGCGCCAGCAGTGAGGGACAGGCGAACACCGGGGAGCTGTTTTTT.

V and J are TRBV27 and TRBJ2-3, with 7 bases identical to TRBD2. With 8 bases clipped from V and 1 base from J, the junction kept 9 bases outside the gene matches. The V gene's germline CDR1 is MNHEY and CDR2 SMNVEV (reference sequence). CDR3 length equals 15 residues. CDR3 nucleotides: TGTGCCAGCCCTAGGCAGGGAGGGGGCACAGATACGCAGTATTTT. It translates to CASPRQGGGTDTQYF.

The rearrangement links TRBV6-6 to TRBJ2-5, with D uncertain. CDR1 MNHNY and CDR2 SVGAGI come from the germline V gene (reference sequence). The V and J ends lost 5 bases and 1 base respectively, with 8 bases between them. There are 13 residues in the CDR3. As DNA, the CDR3 is TGTGCCAGCAGTCAACTAACCCAAGAGACCCAGTACTTC. This gives the protein CASSQLTQETQYF.

The chain employs TRBV9 and TRBJ1-1, with D unclear. Germline V gives CDR1 SGDLS, CDR2 YYNGEE. V lost 0 bases to trimming and J lost 6 bases, with 6 bases between them. This CDR3 comprises 12 residues. The CDR3 here is CASSVGVAEAFF. The CDR3 bases are TGTGCCAGCAGCGTAGGAGTCGCTGAAGCTTTCTTT. Using reference TRBV9 and TRBJ1-1 for the parts outside the CDR3, the full variable domain is DSGVTQTPKHLITATGQRVTLRCSPRSGDLSVYWYQQSLDQGLQFLIQYYNGEERAKGNILERFSAQQFPDLHSELNLSSLELGDSALYFCASSVGVAEAFFGQGTRLTVV.

The gene calls are TRBV7-6 and TRBJ2-1, with 11 bases aligning to TRBD2. Trimming at V came to 6 bases and at J to 4 bases, leaving 5 bases not matched to a gene. CDR1 and CDR2 (germline): SGHVS, FNYEAQ. CDR3 length equals 15 residues. Here the CDR3 reads CASSSGLAVYNEQFF. In DNA, the CDR3 is TGTGCCAGCAGTTCGGGACTAGCGGTATACAATGAGCAGTTCTTC.

The chain links TRBV19 to TRBJ2-7; a weak D match, TRBD1 (5 bases). Germline V gene data show CDR1 as LNHDA and CDR2 as SQIVND (reference sequence). This CDR3 spans 13 amino acids. V was shortened by 0 bases and J by 5 bases, with 8 bases between the two germline ends. CDR3 in amino acids: CASSIDRVDEQYF. The CDR3 nucleotides are TGTGCCAGTAGTATAGACAGGGTGGACGAGCAGTACTTC.

This chain connects TRBV5-1 to TRBJ2-3; tentatively, D is TRBD1 (6 bases). Per germline, CDR1 SGHRS and CDR2 YFSETQ. The V end lost 3 bases, the J end lost 0 bases, and 11 bases lay between the germline ends. The length of the CDR3 is 15 residues. CDR3 sequence: CASSSGTPSTDTQYF. The DNA of the CDR3 is TGCGCCAGCAGCTCCGGGACACCTAGCACAGATACGCAGTATTTT.

J is TRBJ2-2 and V is TRBV2; D is perhaps TRBD1 (6 bases). V lost 0 bases and J lost 8, with 22 bases in between. The CDR3 loop spans 18 amino acids. Germline V CDR1 and CDR2: SNHLY, FYNNEI. In DNA form, the CDR3 reads TGTGCCAGCAGTGAAGCGCTTTTAGGGACAAAGGTACCGGGGGAGCTGTTTTTT. It translates to CASSEALLGTKVPGELFF.

This clone was picked up one time. The chain carries TRBV4-1 and TRBJ2-5; no clear D gene. Germline CDR1 is MGHRA and CDR2 is YSYEKL. Trimming removed 1 base at V and 2 bases at J, with 8 bases between. The length of the CDR3 is 14 residues. Here the CDR3 DNA reads TGCGCCAGCAGCCAAGTGGGCAGGCAAGAGACCCAGTACTTC. It encodes CASSQVGRQETQYF.

This clone was picked up one time. J is TRBJ2-2 and V is TRBV12-5, with D possibly being TRBD2 (6 bases). CDR3 size: 16 residues. Per germline, CDR1 LGHNT and CDR2 FRNRAP. Trimming removed 2 bases at V and 4 bases at J, with 14 bases between. DNA of the CDR3: TGTGCTAGTGGTTTGATCGTAACAGCGGGCACCGGGGAGCTGTTTTTT. Amino acid sequence: CASGLIVTAGTGELFF.

This rearrangement joins TRBV5-1 to TRBJ2-1; 7 bases agree with TRBD2. Germline trimming cut 0 bases from V and 7 bases from J; bases unmatched to any gene: 7. From germline, CDR1 is SGHRS and CDR2 YFSETQ. The CDR3 loop spans 15 amino acids. CDR3 protein: CASSLGTRGLNEQFF. DNA of the CDR3: TGCGCCAGCAGCTTGGGGACTAGGGGTTTAAATGAGCAGTTCTTC.

The CDR3 region has the DNA TGTGCCAGCAATGGACAGGGGGTATACAATGAGCAGTTCTTC. This codes for CASNGQGVYNEQFF. The V call is TRBV2, the J call TRBJ2-1; TRBD1 matches at 10 bases. CDR3 length equals 14 residues. Germline loops: CDR1 SNHLY, CDR2 FYNNEI. Unmatched junction bases numbered 4, after V lost 7 bases and J lost 4 bases.

CDR3: CASSSRAIGQGTPSYEQYF. The CDR3 DNA reads TGTGCCAGCAGCTCTAGGGCGATAGGACAGGGCACCCCCAGCTACGAGCAGTACTTC. The chain employs TRBV7-9 and TRBJ2-7; 8 nucleotides agree with TRBD1. Germline V gene lookup returns CDR1 SEHNR and CDR2 FQNEAQ (reference sequence). Trimming removed 4 bases from V and 3 bases from J; junction bases left unmatched: 20. There are 19 residues in the CDR3.

V and J are TRBV11-2 and TRBJ1-1; 7 nucleotides agree with TRBD1. In germline, CDR1 is SGHAT, CDR2 FQNNGV. V dropped 4 bases and J dropped 4; count of bases not matched to a gene: 9. The CDR3 has 15 residues. The CDR3 nucleotides read TGTGCCAGCAGCTCGGGACAGAGACCTTCCACTGAAGCTTTCTTT. Its translation is CASSSGQRPSTEAFF.

The gene calls are TRBV11-2 and TRBJ1-6; D gene ambiguous. Trimming pared 6 bases from V and 8 bases from J, leaving 14 bases between. The CDR3 sequence is 14 residues long. Per the germline V gene, CDR1 is SGHAT and CDR2 is FQNNGV. The CDR3 DNA is TGTGCCAGCAGTCTCGGGAGAATATATTCACCCCTCCACTTT. Translated: CASSLGRIYSPLHF.

This chain connects TRBV6-1 to TRBJ1-1, with 8 bases lining up with TRBD1. This CDR3 comprises 15 residues. CDR1 is MNHNS and CDR2 is SASEGT in the germline V gene. V was clipped by 2 bases and J by 5 bases; unmatched bases: 7. CDR3: CASSERAGGGTEAFF. The CDR3 DNA follows: TGTGCCAGCAGTGAAAGAGCAGGGGGCGGAACTGAAGCTTTCTTT.